The 23 T cell receptor beta chains listed next were all sequenced from one sample in a study of chemoradiotherapy in HPV16-positive cancers. Here immunoSEQ multiplex PCR was the method, and the copy in TCRdb shows in-frame clones only, minus some. Altogether more than 9,000 clones are present, roughly 76% being singletons, with the ten largest covering approximately 0.96%. The biological material was taken from a patient who underwent chemoradiotherapy. The origin of the receptors is a human donor with HPV-associated anogenital cancer.

The genes are TRBV5-1 and TRBJ2-5; no clear D gene. The DNA matches TRBJ2-7 better at its end, which makes the J call doubtful. The CDR3 is made up of 12 amino acids. Germline assignment: CDR1 SGHRS and CDR2 YFSETQ. CDR3 sequence: CASSLAGNEQYF. The DNA of the CDR3 is TGCGCCAGCAGCTTGGCCGGTAACGAGCAGTACTTC.

The chain recombines TRBV5-6 with TRBJ2-5, with D unresolved. Trimming took 3 bases from V and 5 from J, leaving 14 bases between them. Germline V gene sequence: CDR1 SGHDT, CDR2 YYEEEE. There are 14 residues in the CDR3. CDR3 sequence (DNA): TGTGCCAGCAGCTCCCCTCTATCCCGGGAGACCCAGTACTTC. Its protein product is CASSSPLSRETQYF.

This clone was seen a handful of times. V gene TRBV15 combines with J gene TRBJ2-7; tentatively, D is TRBD2 (6 bases). Germline V gene data show CDR1 as LNHNV and CDR2 as YYDKDF (reference sequence). V was clipped by 5 bases and J by 6 bases, with 17 bases between them. The CDR3 extends over 14 amino acids. This CDR3 is CATSLHTGGSEQYF. Written as DNA, the CDR3 is TGTGCCACCAGCCTACATACCGGGGGAAGCGAGCAGTACTTC.

This clone was observed a few times. V is TRBV6-5 and J is TRBJ2-2; D gene uncertain. The CDR3 sequence is 13 residues long. Germline V gene sequence: CDR1 MNHEY, CDR2 SVGAGI. V was clipped by 6 bases and J by 7 bases, with 12 bases between them. CDR3 in DNA: TGTGCCAGCAGCTCTGGACCGATCGGGGAGCTGTTTTTT. Translated: CASSSGPIGELFF.

This clone was picked up a small number of times. The rearrangement links TRBV6-6 to TRBJ2-7, with D tentatively TRBD1 or TRBD2 (6 bases each). Germline V CDR1 and CDR2: MNHNY, SVGAGI (reference sequence). CDR3 length: 13 residues. Between the trimmed V and J ends, which lost 5 bases and 9 bases, there was a span of 17 bases. The CDR3 spells CASSPPPGARQYF. The CDR3 bases are TGTGCCAGCAGTCCCCCCCCGGGGGCCAGGCAGTACTTC.

The chain couples TRBV2 to TRBJ2-3; D may be TRBD1 or TRBD2 (5 bases each). The V gene lost 0 bases and the J gene lost 9 bases, with 19 bases spanning the gap. Germline CDR1 SNHLY, CDR2 FYNNEI. This CDR3 region has 16 residues. CDR3 in amino acids: CASSEAGWGSGWTQYF. CDR3 nucleotide sequence: TGTGCCAGCAGTGAAGCGGGGTGGGGCTCGGGGTGGACGCAGTATTTT.

Concerning this clone itself: Germline is not matched at one junction end, which may reflect a read error. The J gene is TRBJ2-3, the V gene TRBV4-1; D is perhaps TRBD2 (5 bases). This CDR3 is built from 17 residues. Germline lookup yields CDR1 MGHRA and CDR2 YSYEKL. CDR3 loop: CASSQETMSLRTDPQYF. The CDR3, as DNA: TGCGCCAGCAGCCAAGAGACTATGTCTCTCCGCACAGATCCGCAGTATTTT.

The gene calls are TRBV21-1 and TRBJ2-5; whether TRBD1, the table's D call, matches the DNA was not checked. TRBV21-1 is a listed pseudogene. The CDR3 sequence is 16 residues long. CDR3 sequence reads: CASSKAGPTFQETQYF. The CDR3 coding sequence is TGTGCCAGCAGCAAAGCGGGGCCAACCTTCCAAGAGACCCAGTACTTC.

The V and J genes are TRBV9 and TRBJ2-1; the match to TRBD2 covers 8 bases. The germline CDR1 and CDR2 sequences are SGDLS and YYNGEE. The V gene end was trimmed by 0 bases and the J gene end by 3 bases; junction bases not matched to a gene: 5. The CDR3 has 16 residues. For the CDR3, the DNA is TGTGCCAGCAGCGTAGCTACGGGGGGGGGCTACAATGAGCAGTTCTTC. Residues: CASSVATGGGYNEQFF. Looking up the rest from reference TRBV9 and TRBJ2-1 gives the full variable domain: DSGVTQTPKHLITATGQRVTLRCSPRSGDLSVYWYQQSLDQGLQFLIQYYNGEERAKGNILERFSAQQFPDLHSELNLSSLELGDSALYFCASSVATGGGYNEQFFGPGTRLTVL.

The V call is TRBV5-6, the J call TRBJ2-5, with 8 bases aligning to TRBD1. This CDR3 is 15 amino acids long. Germline lookup yields CDR1 SGHDT and CDR2 YYEEEE. Trimming at V came to 4 bases and at J to 4 bases, leaving 9 bases not matched to a gene. The CDR3 loop is CASSTRDRIAETQYF. CDR3 bases: TGTGCCAGCAGCACCCGGGACAGGATAGCAGAGACCCAGTACTTC.

The CDR3 protein is CASSEGGNTEAFF. The CDR3 DNA is TGCGCCAGCAGTGAGGGCGGCAACACTGAAGCTTTCTTT. The chain couples TRBV10-2 to TRBJ1-1; D ambiguous. Germline V CDR1 and CDR2: WSHSY, SAAADI. This CDR3 is built from 13 residues. The germline V and J ends were trimmed by 2 bases and 2 bases, with 6 bases remaining between them.

The V call is TRBV9, the J call TRBJ2-5; D uncertain. Germline lookup yields CDR1 SGDLS and CDR2 YYNGEE. The CDR3 covers 15 residues. Trimming left V 0 bases short and J 8 bases short, with 17 bases between. As DNA, the CDR3 is TGTGCCAGCAGCGTAGACGCTGGCAGGAAGGTCACCCAGTACTTC. It codes for CASSVDAGRKVTQYF.

This clone was recorded a few times. V is TRBV7-9 and J is TRBJ2-3, with TRBD2 identical over 11 bases. Trimming removed 8 bases from V and 3 bases from J; junction bases left unmatched: 19. The CDR3 loop spans 19 amino acids. CDR1 and CDR2 (germline): SEHNR, FQNEAQ (reference sequence). CDR3 sequence (DNA): TGTGCCAGCTGCCACGCTCTGGGGTTAGCGGGAGGGGATACAGATACGCAGTATTTT. Its protein product is CASCHALGLAGGDTDTQYF. The full variable domain, with the rest looked up from reference TRBV7-9 and TRBJ2-3, is DTGVSQNPRHKITKRGQNVTFRCDPISEHNRLYWYRQTLGQGPEFLTYFQNEAQLEKSRLLSDRFSAERPKGSFSTLEIQRTEQGDSAMYLCASCHALGLAGGDTDTQYFGPGTRLTVL.

The table lists this clone with a count of one. The V call is TRBV7-6, the J call TRBJ2-6; maybe TRBD1 (5 bases). CDR3 length equals 14 residues. V lost 2 bases and J lost 4, with 6 bases in between. Germline CDR1 SGHVS, CDR2 FNYEAQ. Here the CDR3 DNA reads TGTGCCAGCAGCTTAAAGGGGGGGGCCAACGTCCTGACTTTC. This translates into CASSLKGGANVLTF. Full variable domain (missing parts from reference TRBV7-6 and TRBJ2-6): GAGVSQSPRYKVTKRGQDVALRCDPISGHVSLYWYRQALGQGPEFLTYFNYEAQQDKSGLPNDRFSAERPEGSISTLTIQRTEQRDSAMYRCASSLKGGANVLTFGAGSRLTVL.

This chain connects TRBV5-6 to TRBJ2-5; TRBD1 matches at 10 bases. This CDR3 region has 16 residues. The germline CDR1 and CDR2 sequences are SGHDT and YYEEEE. V shed 4 bases and J 2 bases; nucleotides not matched to a gene: 8. CDR3 residues: CASSVPGTGAQETQYF. The CDR3, as DNA: TGTGCCAGCAGCGTACCCGGGACAGGGGCGCAAGAGACCCAGTACTTC.

This clone was recorded once. V and J are TRBV6-1 and TRBJ1-1; a possible D gene is TRBD1 (5 bases). V lost 3 bases to trimming and J lost 4 bases, with 12 bases between them. Looked up from germline, CDR1 is MNHNS and CDR2 is SASEGT. The CDR3 covers 14 residues. The CDR3 region has the DNA TGTGCCAGCAGTGAGGGGGGGGTTGGCACTGAAGCTTTCTTT. Encoded protein: CASSEGGVGTEAFF.

In DNA, the CDR3 is TGTGCCAGCTCGGAAAAAGGGGCCCGGGATGAGCAGTTCTTC. The encoded protein is CASSEKGARDEQFF. The rearrangement uses TRBV27 and TRBJ2-1, with D possibly being TRBD1 (5 bases). The length of the CDR3 is 14 residues. V was trimmed by 8 bases and J by 8 bases, leaving 19 bases between them. Germline V lookup: CDR1 MNHEY, CDR2 SMNVEV (reference sequence).

CDR3: CASSGTLLSEAFF. The CDR3 DNA is TGTGCCAGCAGCGGGACGCTCCTTTCTGAAGCTTTCTTT. The chain links TRBV7-2 to TRBJ1-1; perhaps TRBD1 as D (5 bases). The V and J ends lost 5 bases and 6 bases respectively, with 13 bases between them. Germline V gene lookup returns CDR1 SGHTA and CDR2 FQGNSA. CDR3 length: 13 amino acids.

This clone came up a few times. The chain couples TRBV6-1 to TRBJ2-7; 7 bases align to TRBD1. CDR1 and CDR2 (germline): MNHNS, SASEGT. CDR3 length: 14 residues. V shed 4 bases, J shed 5 bases, and the junction held 8 bases outside the gene matches. The CDR3 nucleotides are TGTGCCAGCAGTGGGGGAACAGGGGCCCACGAGCAGTACTTC. Translated, it gives CASSGGTGAHEQYF.

This clone has a handful of counts. V gene TRBV5-1 combines with J gene TRBJ1-1; D is possibly TRBD1 (6 bases). Between the trimmed V and J ends, which lost 0 bases and 1 base, there was a span of 7 bases. The CDR3 runs 14 residues. Germline CDR1 reads SGHRS; CDR2 reads YFSETQ. CDR3 nucleotides: TGCGCCAGCAGCTTGGTAGGGGGGAACACTGAAGCTTTCTTT. Residues: CASSLVGGNTEAFF.

The sample holds a few counts of this clone. The chain recombines TRBV7-2 with TRBJ1-2, with TRBD1 identical over 8 bases. Germline V lookup: CDR1 SGHTA, CDR2 FQGNSA. The CDR3 is made up of 13 amino acids. V lost 4 bases to trimming and J lost 8 bases; unmatched junction nucleotides: 6. Here the CDR3 reads CASSSWTGKGYTF. The CDR3 bases are TGTGCCAGCAGCTCCTGGACAGGGAAAGGCTACACCTTC.

The chain carries TRBV6-1 and TRBJ2-7; TRBD2 matches at 11 bases. There are 14 residues in the CDR3. Germline CDR1 reads MNHNS; CDR2 reads SASEGT. Germline trimming cut 8 bases from V and 2 bases from J; bases unmatched to any gene: 5. The CDR3 nucleotides are TGTGCCAGCGGGCTAGCGGGGGGTGCCTACGAGCAGTACTTC. Its translation is CASGLAGGAYEQYF.

This clone was seen once. The chain employs TRBV28 and TRBJ1-2; no firm D call. The CDR3 spans 13 residues. V shed 5 bases and J shed 8 bases, with 15 bases lying between them. Per germline, CDR1 MDHEN and CDR2 SYDVKM. CDR3 residues: CASSPDGLWGYTF. The CDR3 bases are TGTGCCAGCAGTCCGGACGGTCTTTGGGGCTACACCTTC.